The table lists the clone carrying this T cell receptor (beta chain) with a few counts. The CDR3 runs 13 residues. Germline V CDR1 and CDR2: LNHDA, SQIVND (reference sequence). V was trimmed by 10 bases and J by 1 base, leaving 12 bases between them. The total RNA that was extracted per sample amounted to at least 5 micrograms. The sample originates from a study of blood T cells in healthy people across ages. Alongside a J-beta primer mix, a sample-barcoded 5' primer served in a second PCR lasting roughly 6 to 11 cycles. One entry per CDR3 protein, called by TCRdb with MiXCR from the 5' RACE reads. The sample shows around 1,000,000 distinct CDR3 sequences, roughly 24% of them seen only once. These data were also reused for a study on T cells of mothers and their children.

The V gene is TRBV19, the J gene TRBJ2-3; a possible D gene is TRBD2 (5 bases). This clonotype was sampled from a girl aged 2-10 years in good health. Source material: blood. CDR3 sequence: CATARVGTDTQYF. The CDR3 region has the DNA TGTGCCACCGCGAGGGTCGGCACAGATACGCAGTATTTT. Together with reference TRBV19 and TRBJ2-3, the CDR3 gives the full variable domain: DGGITQSPKYLFRKEGQNVTLSCEQNLNHDAMYWYRQDPGQGLRLIYYSQIVNDFQKGDIAEGYSVSREKKESFPLTVTSAQKNPTAFYLCATARVGTDTQYFGPGTRLTVL.